One sample yielded the 15 T cell receptor beta chains listed below, sequenced in a study of shared clonotypes between healthy human individuals. Assay used: immunoSEQ multiplex PCR; TCRdb lists only in-frame clones, some missing. The table includes 2,500,000 or so clones, roughly 92% detected once. The sample taken for sequencing was naive CD4+ T cells sorted from blood. Subset indicated: CD45RA+ positively selected. Receptor source: a young man in good health.

Written as DNA, the CDR3 is TGCAGCGTTTCGTTGGCGGGCCCTCCGGGGGAGCAGTTCTTC. Protein sequence: CSVSLAGPPGEQFF. The chain is built from TRBV29-1 and TRBJ2-1; tentatively, D is TRBD2 (5 bases). Trimming took off 5 bases at V and 10 bases at J, with 21 bases between the two ends. This CDR3 comprises 14 residues. Germline values: CDR1 SQVTM, CDR2 ANQGSEA.

The chain employs TRBV9 and TRBJ2-1, with D possibly being TRBD1 (6 bases). CDR1 and CDR2 (germline): SGDLS, YYNGEE. CDR3 length: 16 amino acids. Trimming took 3 bases from V and 0 from J, leaving 13 bases between them. The CDR3 here is CASSASGHSSYNEQFF. The CDR3 nucleotides are TGTGCCAGCAGCGCCTCGGGACACAGCTCCTACAATGAGCAGTTCTTC.

This sequence joins TRBV6-5 and TRBJ2-5, with D unclear. V was trimmed by 2 bases and J by 0 bases, leaving 10 bases between them. The CDR3 contains 15 residues. CDR1 is MNHEY and CDR2 is SVGAGI in the germline V gene. CDR3 DNA: TGTGCCAGCAGTTACGGGGTAACCAACCAAGAGACCCAGTACTTC. Residues: CASSYGVTNQETQYF.

This clone came up once. V gene TRBV18 combines with J gene TRBJ2-1, with D tentatively TRBD1 or TRBD2 (5 bases each). In germline, CDR1 is KGHSH, CDR2 LQKENI. CDR3 length: 13 residues. Trimming removed 3 bases from V and 9 bases from J, with 12 bases in between. In DNA form, the CDR3 reads TGTGCCAGCTCACCCCCCCAGAGGGGTGAGCAGTTCTTC. Translating it yields CASSPPQRGEQFF.

The rearrangement links TRBV30 to TRBJ2-5; no reliable D call. This CDR3 spans 15 amino acids. From germline, CDR1 is GTSNPN and CDR2 SVGIG (reference sequence). V shed 2 bases and J shed 5 bases, with 18 bases lying between them. The CDR3 DNA is TGTGCCTGGAGTCCCCCCCCGCGGTTAGAGGAGACCCAGTACTTC. Its protein product is CAWSPPPRLEETQYF.

The rearrangement uses TRBV2 and TRBJ2-3; D might be TRBD1 or TRBD2, each matching 5 bases. Per the germline V gene, CDR1 is SNHLY and CDR2 is FYNNEI. Trimming removed 4 bases from V and 3 bases from J, with 11 bases in between. This CDR3 comprises 14 residues. This chain's CDR3 is CASSVLGTTDTQYF. In DNA form, the CDR3 reads TGTGCCAGCAGTGTCTTAGGGACGACAGATACGCAGTATTTT.

This clone was seen just once. This chain links TRBV10-3 with TRBJ2-5, with TRBD1 matching 9 bases. This CDR3 contains 16 residues. Germline V gene sequence: CDR1 ENHRY, CDR2 SYGVKD. J lost 5 bases, V lost 0 bases, and 7 bases had no gene match. CDR3: CAISESMPTGGETQYF. Written as DNA, the CDR3 is TGTGCCATCAGTGAGTCAATGCCGACAGGGGGGGAGACCCAGTACTTC.

The chain is built from TRBV6-6 and TRBJ1-5; 10 bases are a match to TRBD1. Looked up from germline, CDR1 is MNHNY and CDR2 is SVGAGI (reference sequence). Trimming took 6 bases from V and 4 from J; bases not matched to a gene: 6. The CDR3 has 15 amino acids. The CDR3 DNA reads TGTGCCAGCAGGGAATCGGGACAGGGGAATCAGCCCCAGCATTTT. Amino acids: CASRESGQGNQPQHF.

This rearrangement joins TRBV2 to TRBJ2-4; D gene ambiguous. Germline V gene lookup returns CDR1 SNHLY and CDR2 FYNNEI. This CDR3 is built from 12 residues. V was cut by 7 bases and J by 13 bases, with 17 bases left in between. CDR3 DNA: TGTGCCAGCACCGGAGCACAGACCAAACAGTACTTC. Protein product: CASTGAQTKQYF.

As DNA, the CDR3 is TGCGCCAGCAGCTTGGGCCGGACTAGCGGGGAGCTGGTGGATACGCAGTATTTT. This codes for CASSLGRTSGELVDTQYF. V usage is TRBV5-1 and J usage is TRBJ2-3; 12 nucleotides align to TRBD2. CDR1 and CDR2 (germline): SGHRS, YFSETQ. CDR3 length: 18 residues. V trimming: 0 bases; J trimming: 6 bases; junction bases outside the gene matches: 11.

This clone was picked up one time. The V call is TRBV5-1, the J call TRBJ1-3, with a possible D match to TRBD1 (5 bases). The CDR3 is 15 amino acids. CDR1 SGHRS and CDR2 YFSETQ come from the germline V gene. Trimming removed 4 bases from V and 6 bases from J, with 17 bases in between. CDR3 amino acids: CASSPTTWGENTIYF. CDR3 DNA: TGCGCCAGCAGCCCCACGACCTGGGGCGAAAACACCATATATTTT.

The sample holds one count of this clone. V usage is TRBV6-5 and J usage is TRBJ1-6, with D possibly TRBD1 on 6 matching bases. Germline V CDR1 and CDR2: MNHEY, SVGAGI. This CDR3 comprises 15 residues. V shed 4 bases and J shed 9 bases, with 16 bases lying between them. The CDR3 protein is CASSLQGSGVSPLHF. The CDR3 DNA reads TGTGCCAGCAGTTTACAGGGCTCTGGAGTTTCACCCCTCCACTTT.

This clone has just a few counts. The rearrangement links TRBV7-9 to TRBJ2-7; 9 bases fit TRBD2. The ends lost 4 bases at V and 5 bases at J; junction bases unmatched: 6. The CDR3 length is 14 residues. CDR1 and CDR2 (germline): SEHNR, FQNEAQ (reference sequence). For the CDR3, the DNA is TGTGCCAGCAGCTCCGGGACTAGCATCCACGAGCAGTACTTC. This codes for CASSSGTSIHEQYF.

To note about this clone: The same CDR3 arises from other DNA sequences in this sample as well. The rearrangement joins TRBV5-4 to TRBJ1-6; D remains unclear. The CDR3 runs 12 residues. CDR1 and CDR2 (germline): SGHNT, YYREEE (reference sequence). V lost 0 bases to trimming and J lost 9 bases, with 4 bases between them. CDR3: CASSLDGSPLHF. In DNA, the CDR3 is TGTGCCAGCAGCTTGGACGGTTCACCCCTCCACTTT.

The V call is TRBV19, the J call TRBJ1-6; TRBD1 might be the D (6 bases). The CDR3 runs 16 residues. The ends were cut back, 5 bases at V and 4 bases at J, with 15 bases in the middle. Germline CDR1 LNHDA, CDR2 SQIVND (reference sequence). The CDR3 DNA sequence: TGTGCCAGTAGTTCCGACCGTACAGGGTATAATTCACCCCTCCACTTT. This codes for CASSSDRTGYNSPLHF.